What follows are 9 T cell receptor beta chains derived from one specimen sequenced in a study of CD8+CD57+ T cells in acquired aplastic anemia. It was patients with CD8+CD57+ cell expansion by flow cytometry who were chosen for sequencing. Genomic DNA templated the TCR beta VDJ and CDR3 profiling. TCRdb reanalysed the reads using MiXCR and keeps one entry per CDR3 protein. Counted here are 200,000 to 250,000 distinct CDR3 sequences, 55% to 65% occurring once; the ten biggest clones make up about 60%. The sequencing sample was made of sorted CD4+, CD8+, or CD8+CD57+ T cells (not recorded which) from PBMCs. The receptor source for this set is a human donor with aplastic anemia.

The genes are TRBV24-1 and TRBJ1-6; 9 bases fit TRBD1. The CDR3 contains 19 residues. The V gene end was trimmed by 4 bases and the J gene end by 1 base; junction bases not matched to a gene: 10. Germline values: CDR1 KGHDR, CDR2 SFDVKD. As DNA, the CDR3 is TGTGCCACCAGTGAATCTAATACAGGGGGCATATCCTATAATTCACCCCTCCACTTT. Translated, it gives CATSESNTGGISYNSPLHF.

On this clonotype: This is likely a read error, given that the CDR3 carries no conserved phenylalanine or tryptophan at its end. The chain combines TRBV5-1 with TRBJ1-6; the match to TRBD1 covers 8 bases. In germline, CDR1 is SGHRS, CDR2 YFSETQ. The junction had 8 bases not matched to a gene; V was cut back by 4 bases and J by 2 bases. The CDR3 sequence is 17 residues long. DNA for the CDR3: TGCGCCAGCAGCCCCAGACAGGGGAGGGCCTATAATTCACCCCTCCACTAT. This translates into CASSPRQGRAYNSPLHY.

CDR3 residues: CSARDRGPSNQPQHF. CDR3 coding DNA: TGCAGTGCTAGAGATCGGGGGCCGAGCAATCAGCCCCAGCATTTT. The chain is built from TRBV20-1 and TRBJ1-5; D possibly corresponds to TRBD1 (6 bases). V lost 0 bases, J lost 1 base, and 10 bases lay in between. Germline loops: CDR1 DFQATT, CDR2 SNEGSKA (reference sequence). The CDR3 extends over 15 amino acids.

There are many counts of this clonotype. The chain couples TRBV15 to TRBJ1-1; D is uncertain. Between the trimmed V and J ends, which lost 4 bases and 4 bases, there was a span of 10 bases. Germline CDR1 reads LNHNV; CDR2 reads YYDKDF (reference sequence). CDR3 size: 13 residues. DNA for the CDR3: TGTGCCACCAGCATCTACACGGGCACTGAAGCTTTCTTT. Protein: CATSIYTGTEAFF.

This clonotype was recorded a few times. The chain uses TRBV19 and TRBJ2-1; TRBD1 might be the D (5 bases). CDR1 LNHDA and CDR2 SQIVND come from the germline V gene (reference sequence). This CDR3 region has 15 residues. The ends were cut back, 5 bases at V and 0 bases at J, with 11 bases in the middle. The CDR3 spells CASSLQASSYNEQFF. The DNA of the CDR3 is TGTGCCAGTAGTTTACAGGCGAGCTCCTACAATGAGCAGTTCTTC.

This chain joins TRBV7-2 and TRBJ1-6; tentatively, D is TRBD1 (6 bases). Germline lookup yields CDR1 SGHTA and CDR2 FQGNSA. CDR3 size: 18 residues. Trimming removed 5 bases from V and 9 bases from J, with 26 bases in between. CDR3 amino acids: CASSPNFMGQGRISPLHF. The DNA for the CDR3 is TGTGCCAGCAGCCCTAACTTTATGGGGCAGGGGCGTATTTCACCCCTCCACTTT. Full variable domain (outside the CDR3, taken from reference TRBV7-2 and TRBJ1-6): GAGVSQSPSNKVTEKGKDVELRCDPISGHTALYWYRQSLGQGLEFLIYFQGNSAPDKSGLPSDRFSAERTGGSVSTLTIQRTQQEDSAVYLCASSPNFMGQGRISPLHFGNGTRLTVT.

With respect to this clonotype: The junction differs from germline at one of its ends, possibly a read error. CDR3 sequence: CAISEGAMETYEQYF. CDR3 DNA sequence: TGTGCCATTAGTGAAGGGGCGATGGAGACCTACGAGCAGTACTTC. This sequence joins TRBV10-3 and TRBJ2-7; possibly TRBD1 for D (5 bases). The CDR3 is 15 residues long. Germline CDR1 is ENHRY and CDR2 is SYGVKD.

The V and J genes are TRBV2 and TRBJ1-5, with 8 bases fitting TRBD1. V lost 2 bases and J lost 3; bases outside the gene matches: 6. Per the germline V gene, CDR1 is SNHLY and CDR2 is FYNNEI. CDR3 size: 16 residues. This CDR3 reads CASSEKRTGYNQPQHF. The DNA for the CDR3 is TGTGCCAGCAGTGAAAAAAGGACAGGGTACAATCAGCCCCAGCATTTT.

This rearrangement joins TRBV15 to TRBJ2-7, with TRBD2 matching over 11 bases. Germline-derived CDR1 and CDR2 are LNHNV and YYDKDF (reference sequence). Unmatched junction bases numbered 5, after V lost 5 bases and J lost 2 bases. This CDR3 is 15 amino acids long. CDR3: CATSSGLAGAYEQYF. The CDR3 DNA is TGTGCCACCAGCTCAGGACTAGCGGGCGCCTACGAGCAGTACTTC.